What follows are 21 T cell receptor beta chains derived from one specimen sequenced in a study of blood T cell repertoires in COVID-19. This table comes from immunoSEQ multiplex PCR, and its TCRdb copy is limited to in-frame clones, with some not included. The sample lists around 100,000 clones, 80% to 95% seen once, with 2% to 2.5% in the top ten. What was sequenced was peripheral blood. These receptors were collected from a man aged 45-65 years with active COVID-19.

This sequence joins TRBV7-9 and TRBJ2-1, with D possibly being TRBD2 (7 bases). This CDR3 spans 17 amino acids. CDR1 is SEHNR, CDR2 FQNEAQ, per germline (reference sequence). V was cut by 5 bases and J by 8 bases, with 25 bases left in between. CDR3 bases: TGTGCCAGCAGCCTTCGGGGGCTGGCGCGGGAGAGGGATGAGCAGTTCTTC. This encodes CASSLRGLARERDEQFF.

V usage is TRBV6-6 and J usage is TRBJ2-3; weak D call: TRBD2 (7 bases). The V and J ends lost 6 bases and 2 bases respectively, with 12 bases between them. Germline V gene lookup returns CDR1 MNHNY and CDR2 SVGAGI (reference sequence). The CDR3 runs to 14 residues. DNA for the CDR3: TGTGCCAGCAGCCGCGGGGGCCCCACAGATACGCAGTATTTT. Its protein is CASSRGGPTDTQYF.

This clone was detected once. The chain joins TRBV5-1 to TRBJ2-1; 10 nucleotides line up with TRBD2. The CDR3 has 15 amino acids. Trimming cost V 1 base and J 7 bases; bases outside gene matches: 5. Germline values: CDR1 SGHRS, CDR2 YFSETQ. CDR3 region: CASSLSLAGDNEQFF. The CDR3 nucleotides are TGCGCCAGCAGCTTGTCTCTAGCGGGAGATAATGAGCAGTTCTTC.

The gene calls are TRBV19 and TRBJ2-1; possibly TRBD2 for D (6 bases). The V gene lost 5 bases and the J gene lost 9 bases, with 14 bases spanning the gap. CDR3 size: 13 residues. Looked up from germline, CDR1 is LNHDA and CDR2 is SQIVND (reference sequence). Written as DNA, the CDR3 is TGTGCCAGTAGTCTCGGGGGACTCCGTGAGCAGTTCTTC. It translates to CASSLGGLREQFF.

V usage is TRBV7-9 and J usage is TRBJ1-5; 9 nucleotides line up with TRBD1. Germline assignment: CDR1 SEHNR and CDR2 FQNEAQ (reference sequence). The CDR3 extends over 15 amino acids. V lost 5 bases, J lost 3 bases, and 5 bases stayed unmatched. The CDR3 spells CASSPGTGNNQPQHF. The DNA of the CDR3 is TGTGCCAGCAGCCCCGGGACAGGGAACAATCAGCCCCAGCATTTT.

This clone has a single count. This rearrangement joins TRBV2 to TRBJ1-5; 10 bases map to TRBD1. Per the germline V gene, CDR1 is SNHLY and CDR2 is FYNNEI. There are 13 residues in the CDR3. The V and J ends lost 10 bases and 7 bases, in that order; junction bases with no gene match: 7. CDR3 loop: CAMGGTGDQPQHF. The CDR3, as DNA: TGTGCCATGGGGGGGACAGGGGACCAGCCCCAGCATTTT.

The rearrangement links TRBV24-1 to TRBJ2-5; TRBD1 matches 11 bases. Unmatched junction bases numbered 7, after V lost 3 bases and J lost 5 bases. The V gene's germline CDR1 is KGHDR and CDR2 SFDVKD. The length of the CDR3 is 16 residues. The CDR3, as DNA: TGTGCCACCAGTGATGCCGGACAGGGGGCTGGGGAGACCCAGTACTTC. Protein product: CATSDAGQGAGETQYF.

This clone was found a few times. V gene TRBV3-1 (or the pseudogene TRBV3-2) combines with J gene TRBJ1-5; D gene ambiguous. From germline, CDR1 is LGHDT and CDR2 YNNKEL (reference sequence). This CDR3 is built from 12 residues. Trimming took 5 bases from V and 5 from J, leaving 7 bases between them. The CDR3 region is CASSNRDQPQHF. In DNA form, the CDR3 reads TGTGCCAGCAGCAACAGAGATCAGCCCCAGCATTTT.

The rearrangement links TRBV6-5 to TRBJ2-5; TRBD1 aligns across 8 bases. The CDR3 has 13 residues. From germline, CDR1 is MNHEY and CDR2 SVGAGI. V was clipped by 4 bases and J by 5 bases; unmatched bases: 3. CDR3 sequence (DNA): TGTGCCAGCAGTTTCCGGGACAGGGAGACCCAGTACTTC. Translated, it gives CASSFRDRETQYF.

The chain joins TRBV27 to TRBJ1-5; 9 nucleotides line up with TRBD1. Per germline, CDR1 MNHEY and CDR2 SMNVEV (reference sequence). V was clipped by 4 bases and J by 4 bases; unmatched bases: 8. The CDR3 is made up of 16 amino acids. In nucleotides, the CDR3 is TGTGCCAGCAGTTCACTACAGGGGGCAAGAAATCAGCCCCAGCATTTT. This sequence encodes CASSSLQGARNQPQHF.

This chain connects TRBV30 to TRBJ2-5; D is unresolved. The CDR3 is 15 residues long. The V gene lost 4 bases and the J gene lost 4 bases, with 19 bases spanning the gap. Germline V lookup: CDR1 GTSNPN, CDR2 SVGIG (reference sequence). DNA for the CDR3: TGTGCCTGGACCCTCTCCGGTGTAAGAGGAGAGACCCAGTACTTC. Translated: CAWTLSGVRGETQYF.

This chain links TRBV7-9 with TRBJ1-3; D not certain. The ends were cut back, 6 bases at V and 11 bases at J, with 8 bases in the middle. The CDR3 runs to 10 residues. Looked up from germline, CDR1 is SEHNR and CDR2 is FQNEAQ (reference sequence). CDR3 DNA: TGTGCCAGCAGTGGCGCGGCCATATATTTT. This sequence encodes CASSGAAIYF.

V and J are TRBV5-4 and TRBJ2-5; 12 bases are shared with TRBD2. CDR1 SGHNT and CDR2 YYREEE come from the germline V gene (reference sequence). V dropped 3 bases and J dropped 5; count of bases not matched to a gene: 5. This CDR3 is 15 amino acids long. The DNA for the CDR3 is TGTGCCAGCAGCTACTGGACTAGCGGGACCGAGACCCAGTACTTC. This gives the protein CASSYWTSGTETQYF.

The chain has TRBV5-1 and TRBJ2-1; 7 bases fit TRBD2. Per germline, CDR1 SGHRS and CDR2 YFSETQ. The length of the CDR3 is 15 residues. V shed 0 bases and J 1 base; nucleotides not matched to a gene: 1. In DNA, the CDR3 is TGCGCCAGCAGCTTGGTGGGGGGGTCCTACAATGAGCAGTTCTTC. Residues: CASSLVGGSYNEQFF.

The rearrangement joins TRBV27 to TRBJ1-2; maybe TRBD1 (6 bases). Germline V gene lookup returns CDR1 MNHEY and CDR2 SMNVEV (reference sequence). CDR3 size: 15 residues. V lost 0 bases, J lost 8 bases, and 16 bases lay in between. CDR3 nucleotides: TGTGCCAGCAGTTTATCCTCCGGGGGGCGTACGGGCTACACCTTC. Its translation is CASSLSSGGRTGYTF.

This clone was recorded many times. In DNA, the CDR3 is TGTGCCAGCACCCTATCTAGCGATGAGCAGTTCTTC. Amino acid sequence: CASTLSSDEQFF. The chain combines TRBV7-9 with TRBJ2-1, with D possibly matching TRBD2 (6 bases). This CDR3 comprises 12 residues. The ends were cut back, 7 bases at V and 8 bases at J, with 12 bases in the middle. CDR1 and CDR2 (germline): SEHNR, FQNEAQ (reference sequence).

The CDR3 region is CASSPLGPGTGAQAYEQYF. The CDR3 DNA sequence: TGTGCCAGCTCACCACTAGGCCCAGGGACAGGGGCCCAAGCCTACGAGCAGTACTTC. The genes are TRBV18 and TRBJ2-7; 10 positions agree with TRBD1. Germline V gene lookup returns CDR1 KGHSH and CDR2 LQKENI. This CDR3 is 19 amino acids long. J lost 2 bases, V lost 1 base, and 14 bases had no gene match.

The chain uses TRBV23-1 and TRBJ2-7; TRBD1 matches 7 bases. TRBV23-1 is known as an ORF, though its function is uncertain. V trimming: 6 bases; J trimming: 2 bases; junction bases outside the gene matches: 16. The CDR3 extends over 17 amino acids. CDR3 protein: CASRLTNRDSGPYEQYF. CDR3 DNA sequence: TGCGCCAGCAGACTAACGAACCGGGACAGTGGTCCCTACGAGCAGTACTTC.

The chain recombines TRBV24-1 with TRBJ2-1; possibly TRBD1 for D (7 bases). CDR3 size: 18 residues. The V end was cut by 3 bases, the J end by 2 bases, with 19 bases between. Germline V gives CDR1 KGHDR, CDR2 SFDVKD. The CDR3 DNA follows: TGTGCCACCAGTGATCAGGGGGGATCGAAAGTCACCTACAATGAGCAGTTCTTC. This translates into CATSDQGGSKVTYNEQFF.

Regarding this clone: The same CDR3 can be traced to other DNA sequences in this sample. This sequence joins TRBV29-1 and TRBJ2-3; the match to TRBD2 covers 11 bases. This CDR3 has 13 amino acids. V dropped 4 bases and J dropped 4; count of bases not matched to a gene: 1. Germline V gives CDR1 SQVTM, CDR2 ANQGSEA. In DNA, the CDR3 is TGCAGCGTTGTAGCGGGGGGGCCAGATACGCAGTATTTT. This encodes CSVVAGGPDTQYF.

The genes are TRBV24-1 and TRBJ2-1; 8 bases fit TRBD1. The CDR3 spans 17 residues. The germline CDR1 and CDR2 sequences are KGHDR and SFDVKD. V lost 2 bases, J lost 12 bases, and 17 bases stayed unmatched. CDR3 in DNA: TGTGCCACCAGTGATTCAGGAGGGACAGGATTCTTCAATTGGCAGTTCTTC. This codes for CATSDSGGTGFFNWQFF.